Presented here are 13 T cell receptor beta chains from one specimen sequenced in a study of neurological immune-mediated disorders. TCRdb reprocessed the 5' RACE reads with MiXCR, giving one entry per CDR3 protein. The sample carries roughly 62,000 distinct CDR3 sequences, 2% to 3% recorded once. The sequenced sample consisted of PBMCs. Every receptor here comes from a man aged 50-60 years with multiple sclerosis.

Ten or more counts support this clonotype. V gene TRBV20-1 combines with J gene TRBJ1-2; 7 bases match TRBD1. This CDR3 is built from 13 residues. V was pared by 2 bases and J by 8 bases, with 8 bases of the junction left unmatched. Per germline, CDR1 DFQATT and CDR2 SNEGSKA (reference sequence). The CDR3 bases are TGCAGTGCTAGATCAACAGGGGAAGGCGGCTACACCTTC. Translated: CSARSTGEGGYTF.

This clonotype was counted only a few times. This sequence joins TRBV6-2 or TRBV6-3 and TRBJ2-7, with D perhaps TRBD1 (5 bases). With 0 bases removed from V and 4 bases from J, the gap between germline ends came to 7 bases. The CDR3 consists of 13 residues. The germline V gene has CDR1 MNHEY and CDR2 SVGEGT. CDR3 sequence: CASSYSRVYEQYF. The CDR3, as DNA: TGTGCCAGCAGTTACTCCAGGGTGTACGAGCAGTACTTC.

This clonotype showed up many times. This chain uses TRBV3-1 with TRBJ1-2; 7 bases are a match to TRBD1. CDR3 length: 15 residues. Trimming cost V 1 base and J 2 bases; bases outside gene matches: 4. The germline CDR1 and CDR2 sequences are LGHDT and YNNKEL (reference sequence). CDR3 sequence: CASSQAQGGNYGYTF. In nucleotides, the CDR3 is TGTGCCAGCAGCCAAGCCCAGGGGGGGAACTATGGCTACACCTTC.

Many counts were recorded for this clonotype. J is TRBJ2-2 and V is TRBV5-1; maybe TRBD1 (6 bases). V gave up 1 base and J gave up 3 bases, with 7 bases separating them. The CDR3 is 14 amino acids. Germline CDR1 is SGHRS and CDR2 is YFSETQ. The CDR3 DNA follows: TGCGCCAGCAGCTTGACAGGGCACACCGGGGAGCTGTTTTTT. It encodes CASSLTGHTGELFF.

Ten or more counts support this clonotype. The rearrangement uses TRBV2 and TRBJ1-5, with D unresolved. V dropped 2 bases and J dropped 4 bases, with 3 bases sitting between them. This CDR3 has 12 residues. Looked up from germline, CDR1 is SNHLY and CDR2 is FYNNEI. This chain's CDR3 is CASSEWNQPQHF. The CDR3 DNA is TGTGCCAGCAGTGAATGGAATCAGCCCCAGCATTTT. The full variable domain, in which reference TRBV2 and TRBJ1-5 provide the parts outside the CDR3, is EPEVTQTPSHQVTQMGQEVILRCVPISNHLYFYWYRQILGQKVEFLVSFYNNEISEKSEIFDDQFSVERPDGSNFTLKIRSTKLEDSAMYFCASSEWNQPQHFGDGTRLSIL.

Judged by abundance, this clonotype is medium-sized (0.01 to 0.1%). This sequence joins TRBV20-1 and TRBJ2-1; D uncertain. This CDR3 is built from 12 residues. Germline-derived CDR1 and CDR2 are DFQATT and SNEGSKA (reference sequence). Trimming removed 7 bases from V and 12 bases from J, with 19 bases in between. The CDR3 nucleotides read TGCAGTGTCCCGGACCCACGTGTCCCGCAGTTCTTC. Protein product: CSVPDPRVPQFF.

This clonotype was recorded many times. V is TRBV27 and J is TRBJ2-3, with D perhaps TRBD2 (7 bases). Trimming took off 3 bases at V and 5 bases at J, with 12 bases between the two ends. Germline V gene lookup returns CDR1 MNHEY and CDR2 SMNVEV (reference sequence). The CDR3 has 14 amino acids. The CDR3 sequence is CASSLGGQKDTQYF. The DNA for the CDR3 is TGTGCCAGCAGTTTGGGGGGGCAAAAAGATACGCAGTATTTT.

This clonotype was detected ten times or more. The chain uses TRBV7-9 and TRBJ1-2; perhaps TRBD1 as D (6 bases). Germline V CDR1 and CDR2: SEHNR, FQNEAQ (reference sequence). CDR3 length: 15 residues. V was clipped by 5 bases and J by 4 bases, with 17 bases between them. The CDR3 sequence: CASSQGGAGVYGYTF. The CDR3 bases are TGTGCCAGCAGCCAAGGGGGGGCCGGGGTCTATGGCTACACCTTC.

This clonotype has ten or more counts. The chain joins TRBV7-3 to TRBJ2-3; D gene ambiguous. The CDR3 extends over 17 amino acids. The germline V gene encodes CDR1 SGHTA and CDR2 FQGTGA. Trimming shortened V by 4 bases and J by 1 base, and 18 bases separated the two germline ends. The CDR3 loop is CASSSNGRPRGTDTQYF. The CDR3 nucleotides are TGTGCCAGCAGCTCAAATGGGCGCCCCCGCGGCACAGATACGCAGTATTTT.

This clonotype was counted many times. This chain uses TRBV25-1 with TRBJ1-1, with D tentatively TRBD1 (5 bases). Germline V gene lookup returns CDR1 MGHDK and CDR2 SYGVNS. The CDR3 length is 14 residues. With 6 bases removed from V and 4 bases from J, the gap between germline ends came to 15 bases. CDR3 nucleotides: TGTGCCAGCAGCTCTGAGGGGCAGAGCACTGAAGCTTTCTTT. The encoded protein is CASSSEGQSTEAFF.

This clonotype was recorded at least ten times. The rearrangement uses TRBV28 and TRBJ1-3; no firm D call. The CDR3 runs 16 residues. The V gene lost 6 bases and the J gene lost 0 bases, with 15 bases spanning the gap. Germline CDR1 is MDHEN and CDR2 is SYDVKM. The CDR3 DNA is TGTGCCAGCAGCCTGCCGCTGGGAACCTCTGGAAACACCATATATTTT. Translation gives CASSLPLGTSGNTIYF.

The table lists this clonotype with many counts. This rearrangement joins TRBV20-1 to TRBJ2-7; 8 nucleotides align to TRBD2. This CDR3 is 15 amino acids long. Germline CDR1 is DFQATT and CDR2 is SNEGSKA (reference sequence). The V segment lost 5 bases and the J segment 7 bases; nucleotides outside the gene matches: 16. The CDR3 bases are TGCAGTGCTCTCTTAGGGCGGGGGGCCAGCGAAGAGCAGTACTTC. The encoded protein is CSALLGRGASEEQYF.

This clonotype was seen at least ten times. The chain recombines TRBV10-2 with TRBJ2-1; 10 positions agree with TRBD2. The CDR3 covers 17 residues. With V trimmed by 4 bases and J by 3 bases, 9 bases remained unmatched. Looked up from germline, CDR1 is WSHSY and CDR2 is SAAADI. The CDR3, as DNA: TGCGCCAGCAGTGGTGCTAGCGGGGGCGCTGGCTACAATGAGCAGTTCTTC. Its translation: CASSGASGGAGYNEQFF.